The 9 T cell receptor beta chains reported below all come from one sample, sequenced in a study of blood T cell repertoires in COVID-19. Produced via immunoSEQ multiplex PCR; TCRdb's table is partial and in-frame only. The sample carries 70,000 or so clones, around 83% recorded once. The sample consisted of peripheral blood. Every receptor here comes from a man in his 70s with active COVID-19.

This chain uses TRBV20-1 with TRBJ2-3, with TRBD2 matching over 8 bases. CDR1 and CDR2 (germline): DFQATT, SNEGSKA (reference sequence). The junction had 7 bases not matched to a gene; V was cut back by 3 bases and J by 2 bases. The CDR3 extends over 15 amino acids. CDR3 loop: CSASAAGVFTDTQYF. CDR3 coding DNA: TGCAGTGCTAGTGCAGCGGGAGTGTTCACAGATACGCAGTATTTT.

This chain's CDR3 is CASRPGGGHNYGYTF. The CDR3 region has the DNA TGTGCCAGCAGGCCCGGTGGTGGACACAACTATGGCTACACCTTC. V gene TRBV7-9 combines with J gene TRBJ1-2; maybe TRBD1 (5 bases). Per germline, CDR1 SEHNR and CDR2 FQNEAQ (reference sequence). The CDR3 totals 15 residues. V lost 6 bases to trimming and J lost 2 bases, with 16 bases between them.

This clone was observed once. The chain uses TRBV3-1 (or the pseudogene TRBV3-2) and TRBJ1-1; D possibly corresponds to TRBD1 (6 bases). The germline CDR1 and CDR2 sequences are LGHDT and YNNKEL (reference sequence). V lost 1 base and J 4 bases, leaving 10 bases between the germline ends. The length of the CDR3 is 14 residues. In DNA, the CDR3 is TGTGCCAGCAGCCAAGGGACAGTGGGCACTGAAGCTTTCTTT. Encoded protein: CASSQGTVGTEAFF.

This clone was observed a single time. V gene TRBV14 combines with J gene TRBJ2-3, with 7 bases aligning to TRBD1. CDR1 is SGHDN and CDR2 is FVKESK in the germline V gene. Losses at the gene ends were 4 bases for V and 3 bases for J; bases not matched to a gene: 16. This CDR3 region has 18 residues. CDR3 nucleotides: TGTGCCAGCAGCCCCCCGGCCGGACAGGCCCATGGGACAGATACGCAGTATTTT. Amino acid sequence: CASSPPAGQAHGTDTQYF. The full variable domain, completed using reference TRBV14 and TRBJ2-3, is EAGVTQFPSHSVIEKGQTVTLRCDPISGHDNLYWYRRVMGKEIKFLLHFVKESKQDESGMPNNRFLAERTGGTYSTLKVQPAELEDSGVYFCASSPPAGQAHGTDTQYFGPGTRLTVL.

This clone has a single count. The chain is built from TRBV7-2 and TRBJ2-5; 7 bases fit TRBD2. The CDR3 contains 16 residues. Germline V CDR1 and CDR2: SGHTA, FQGNSA. J lost 4 bases, V lost 1 base, and 9 bases had no gene match. In DNA form, the CDR3 reads TGTGCCAGCAGCTTAGGCCCGTGGGGGGGAGGAGAGACCCAGTACTTC. It specifies CASSLGPWGGGETQYF.

This chain links TRBV7-6 with TRBJ1-1; no definite D call. The CDR3 extends over 15 amino acids. CDR1 and CDR2 from the germline V gene are SGHVS and FNYEAQ. V gave up 5 bases and J gave up 0 bases, with 13 bases separating them. CDR3 in amino acids: CASSPRGGMNTEAFF. The CDR3 bases are TGTGCCAGCAGCCCCCGGGGAGGGATGAACACTGAAGCTTTCTTT.

The chain recombines TRBV6-4 with TRBJ1-2, with a tentative D call TRBD1 (6 bases). This CDR3 region has 15 residues. CDR1 is MRHNA, CDR2 SNTAGT, per germline. The V end lost 3 bases, the J end lost 4 bases, and 15 bases lay between the germline ends. CDR3 sequence reads: CASSETPGTSYGYTF. Here the CDR3 DNA reads TGTGCCAGCAGTGAGACCCCCGGGACATCCTATGGCTACACCTTC.

The chain joins TRBV19 to TRBJ1-4, with D unclear. Between the trimmed V and J ends, which lost 3 bases and 2 bases, there was a span of 10 bases. CDR1 is LNHDA and CDR2 is SQIVND in the germline V gene (reference sequence). The CDR3 covers 15 residues. The CDR3 reads CASSILGSTNEKLFF. Here the CDR3 DNA reads TGTGCCAGTAGTATTTTGGGCAGCACTAATGAAAAACTGTTTTTT.

The chain is built from TRBV19 and TRBJ2-7; possible D gene TRBD2, 6 bases. CDR1 is LNHDA and CDR2 is SQIVND in the germline V gene (reference sequence). The CDR3 loop spans 14 amino acids. The V and J ends lost 5 bases and 3 bases respectively, with 14 bases between them. This CDR3 reads CASSSRMGGYEQYF. The CDR3 DNA sequence: TGTGCCAGTAGTTCCCGGATGGGGGGCTACGAGCAGTACTTC. The full variable domain, completed using reference TRBV19 and TRBJ2-7, is DGGITQSPKYLFRKEGQNVTLSCEQNLNHDAMYWYRQDPGQGLRLIYYSQIVNDFQKGDIAEGYSVSREKKESFPLTVTSAQKNPTAFYLCASSSRMGGYEQYFGPGTRLTVT.